The 14 T cell receptor beta chains below come from one sample, sequenced in a study of blood T cells in healthy people across ages. Using a J-beta primer mix together with a sample-barcoded 5' primer, a second PCR was run for roughly 6 to 12 cycles. MiXCR, applied by TCRdb to the 5' RACE reads, yields one record per CDR3 protein. The data hold 700,000 to 800,000 distinct CDR3 sequences, with more than 40% observed a single time. The specimen sequenced was blood. These receptors all come from a woman aged 55-69 years in good health.

The chain has TRBV6-1 and TRBJ2-4; D is undetermined. Gene TRBJ2-7 matches the end of the DNA better, so the J call may be wrong. The CDR3 length is 11 residues. The germline gives CDR1 MNHNS, CDR2 SASEGT. The CDR3 bases are TGTGCCGGCCGCGTTATCTACGAGCAGTACTTC. Protein sequence: CAGRVIYEQYF.

The chain recombines TRBV20-1 with TRBJ2-1; 9 nucleotides match TRBD1. Germline loops: CDR1 DFQATT, CDR2 SNEGSKA (reference sequence). Unmatched junction bases numbered 10, after V lost 6 bases and J lost 1 base. This CDR3 region has 16 residues. In DNA form, the CDR3 reads TGCAGTGCAACCTTTGCGACAGGGGGATCCTACAATGAGCAGTTCTTC. Its translation is CSATFATGGSYNEQFF.

Details on this clonotype: One base away lies a much larger clone, so this may be a sequencing read error. V is TRBV4-3 and J is TRBJ2-5, with 11 bases fitting TRBD2. CDR1 and CDR2 (germline): LGHNA, YSLEER. Trimming cost V 0 bases and J 11 bases; bases outside gene matches: 14. This CDR3 is 17 amino acids long. CDR3 sequence reads: CASSQDIGTSGYNEQYF. CDR3 DNA sequence: TGCGCCAGCAGCCAAGATATCGGGACTAGCGGCTACAATGAGCAGTACTTC.

This sequence joins TRBV6-5 and TRBJ1-4, with D uncertain. Germline V lookup: CDR1 MNHEY, CDR2 SVGAGI. V lost 0 bases to trimming and J lost 1 base, with 6 bases between them. CDR3 length: 15 amino acids. As DNA, the CDR3 is TGTGCCAGCAGTTACTCCGGATTAACTAATGAAAAACTGTTTTTT. Translation: CASSYSGLTNEKLFF.

The chain employs TRBV5-1 and TRBJ1-4; 8 nucleotides align to TRBD1. Germline V gene data show CDR1 as SGHRS and CDR2 as YFSETQ. CDR3 length equals 14 residues. Losses at the gene ends were 4 bases for V and 8 bases for J; bases not matched to a gene: 7. CDR3 DNA: TGCGCCAGCAGCGGCCAGGGGGCGTGGGAAAAACTGTTTTTT. Protein: CASSGQGAWEKLFF.

This clonotype has a handful of counts. The V gene is TRBV7-2, the J gene TRBJ1-6; TRBD1 agrees at 12 bases. This CDR3 is 17 amino acids long. Trimming took 4 bases from V and 6 from J; bases not matched to a gene: 7. CDR1 SGHTA and CDR2 FQGNSA come from the germline V gene. The CDR3 is CASSSNPGQGANSPLHF. CDR3 DNA: TGTGCCAGCAGCTCGAATCCGGGACAGGGGGCTAATTCACCCCTCCACTTT.

Remarks on this clonotype: A much larger clone sits a single nucleotide away, making a read error possible. V and J are TRBV13 and TRBJ2-5, with a weak D call TRBD2 (7 bases). This CDR3 is built from 16 residues. The germline CDR1 and CDR2 sequences are PRHDT and FYEKMQ (reference sequence). Trimming left V 7 bases short and J 5 bases short, with 23 bases between. CDR3 region: CASNLQAGARRETQYF. DNA for the CDR3: TGTGCCAGCAACCTACAGGCGGGGGCGCGTAGGGAGACCCAGTACTTC.

The chain couples TRBV2 to TRBJ1-2; D is undetermined. Germline assignment: CDR1 SNHLY and CDR2 FYNNEI. The CDR3 totals 14 residues. Trimming cost V 3 bases and J 1 base, with 9 bases left between them. The CDR3 spells CASSEQSVNYGYTF. The CDR3 coding sequence is TGTGCCAGCAGTGAGCAGTCCGTTAACTATGGCTACACCTTC.

The V gene is TRBV3-1, the J gene TRBJ2-3; 11 bases are shared with TRBD1. The CDR3 extends over 16 amino acids. The ends lost 3 bases at V and 4 bases at J; junction bases unmatched: 6. Germline V gives CDR1 LGHDT, CDR2 YNNKEL (reference sequence). This CDR3 reads CASSQGTGGAADTQYF. CDR3 nucleotide sequence: TGTGCCAGCAGCCAGGGGACAGGGGGTGCCGCAGATACGCAGTATTTT.

In this sample, this clonotype turned up a few times. The chain couples TRBV7-9 to TRBJ1-5, with D uncertain. The V end was cut by 5 bases, the J end by 6 bases, with 17 bases between. CDR1 is SEHNR, CDR2 FQNEAQ, per germline (reference sequence). The CDR3 contains 15 residues. CDR3 DNA sequence: TGTGCCAGCAGCCTCAACGCCGGAGGGCTTCAGCCCCAGCATTTT. Its translation is CASSLNAGGLQPQHF.

This clonotype was detected once. A read error may explain this, as a much larger clone is one base away. Written as DNA, the CDR3 is TGCGGTGCTAGCCCCGGGACTAGCGGGGGGTACGAGCAGTACTTC. This sequence encodes CGASPGTSGGYEQYF. The chain links TRBV20-1 to TRBJ2-7; 15 bases fit TRBD2. CDR3 length: 15 amino acids. Germline assignment: CDR1 DFQATT and CDR2 SNEGSKA (reference sequence).

This clonotype came up once. V gene TRBV7-2 combines with J gene TRBJ2-3; a weak D match, TRBD2 (6 bases). V was trimmed by 1 base and J by 0 bases, leaving 14 bases between them. The CDR3 has 17 residues. Germline values: CDR1 SGHTA, CDR2 FQGNSA. The CDR3 DNA follows: TGTGCCAGCAGCTTAGTCTTTGGGGGGACTAGCACAGATACGCAGTATTTT. Its translation is CASSLVFGGTSTDTQYF.

The V gene is TRBV18, the J gene TRBJ2-1; D gene ambiguous. Looked up from germline, CDR1 is KGHSH and CDR2 is LQKENI. The CDR3 has 17 residues. Trimming took 1 base from V and 3 from J, leaving 16 bases between them. In DNA form, the CDR3 reads TGTGCCAGCTCACCACGGCGTTCGGTAAACGGCTACAATGAGCAGTTCTTC. This codes for CASSPRRSVNGYNEQFF.

This clonotype was recorded only once. The genes are TRBV6-5 and TRBJ2-5; 7 bases are a match to TRBD1. Germline V lookup: CDR1 MNHEY, CDR2 SVGAGI. This CDR3 is built from 14 residues. V trimming: 5 bases; J trimming: 11 bases; junction bases outside the gene matches: 14. The CDR3 protein is CASSPQGQSGEQYF. As DNA, the CDR3 is TGTGCCAGCAGTCCGCAGGGACAGTCTGGGGAGCAGTACTTC.